The 6 T cell receptor beta chains given below trace back to one sample, sequenced in a study of response to subunit inactivated influenza vaccine listed by TCRdb under 2018. Libraries were constructed by RT-PCR. TCRdb records Illumina HiSeq 2500 as the sequencer. The public sequencing data were trimmed at Q25 with fastp and processed into clonotypes with MiXCR by TCRdb, which kept only in-frame beta chains. Every entry covers one CDR3 protein and lists the most common genes and DNA from its rows. The sample contains 860,000 or so distinct CDR3 sequences, 20% to 25% of them found a single time. About 9.4% of the sample belongs to the ten largest clones. Here the sequenced sample was PBMCs from blood, taken roughly 5 days after vaccination. The receptors were sampled from a middle-aged man who received an inactivated influenza vaccine. Donor details come from another sample of the same person, matched by shared clones.

The chain links TRBV12-3 or TRBV12-4 to TRBJ1-6; D remains ambiguous. Trimming removed 1 base at V and 6 bases at J, with 7 bases between. This CDR3 has 14 residues. CDR3 DNA sequence: TGTGCCAGCAGTTTAGGGCTTTCTAATTCACCCCTCCACTTT. Encoded protein: CASSLGLSNSPLHF.

This clonotype has a handful of counts. The chain links TRBV12-3 or TRBV12-4 to TRBJ2-1, with 7 positions matching TRBD1. The CDR3 covers 14 residues. Germline trimming cut 5 bases from V and 3 bases from J; bases unmatched to any gene: 4. The CDR3 DNA reads TGTGCCAGCAGTGTGGACAGGAACTACAATGAGCAGTTCTTC. Translation: CASSVDRNYNEQFF.

This clonotype has ten or more counts. The CDR3 reads CASSLRGGSTGELFF. DNA for the CDR3: TGTGCCAGCAGTTTAAGGGGGGGCAGCACCGGGGAGCTGTTTTTT. This chain links TRBV12-3 or TRBV12-4 with TRBJ2-2, with a tentative D call TRBD2 (7 bases). The CDR3 length is 15 residues. Trimming removed 2 bases from V and 4 bases from J, with 11 bases in between.

The chain joins TRBV7-6 to TRBJ2-3, with 7 bases aligning to TRBD2. The CDR3 length is 14 residues. Germline CDR1 and CDR2: SGHVS and FNYEAQ. V was pared by 1 base and J by 6 bases, with 4 bases of the junction left unmatched. In DNA, the CDR3 is TGTGCCAGCAGCTTAGATTTCGGGAGGGATACGCAGTATTTT. Amino acids: CASSLDFGRDTQYF.

This clonotype was detected a few times. CDR3: CATSRDSVFRNQPQHF. CDR3 sequence (DNA): TGTGCCACCAGCAGGGATTCGGTGTTCCGCAATCAGCCCCAGCATTTT. The chain employs TRBV15 and TRBJ1-5; no definite D call. Germline V gives CDR1 LNHNV, CDR2 YYDKDF (reference sequence). Trimming cost V 3 bases and J 2 bases, with 14 bases left between them. This CDR3 region has 16 residues. The complete variable domain, with remaining parts taken from reference TRBV15 and TRBJ1-5, reads DAMVIQNPRYQVTQFGKPVTLSCSQTLNHNVMYWYQQKSSQAPKLLFHYYDKDFNNEADTPDNFQSRRPNTSFCFLDIRSPGLGDTAMYLCATSRDSVFRNQPQHFGDGTRLSIL.

This chain uses TRBV4-1 with TRBJ2-7; TRBD2 matches 11 bases. CDR1 MGHRA and CDR2 YSYEKL come from the germline V gene. The CDR3 covers 16 residues. Unmatched junction bases numbered 5, after V lost 4 bases and J lost 0 bases. CDR3 sequence reads: CASSPKTSGVSYEQYF. CDR3 sequence (DNA): TGCGCCAGCAGCCCAAAGACTAGCGGGGTCTCCTACGAGCAGTACTTC.